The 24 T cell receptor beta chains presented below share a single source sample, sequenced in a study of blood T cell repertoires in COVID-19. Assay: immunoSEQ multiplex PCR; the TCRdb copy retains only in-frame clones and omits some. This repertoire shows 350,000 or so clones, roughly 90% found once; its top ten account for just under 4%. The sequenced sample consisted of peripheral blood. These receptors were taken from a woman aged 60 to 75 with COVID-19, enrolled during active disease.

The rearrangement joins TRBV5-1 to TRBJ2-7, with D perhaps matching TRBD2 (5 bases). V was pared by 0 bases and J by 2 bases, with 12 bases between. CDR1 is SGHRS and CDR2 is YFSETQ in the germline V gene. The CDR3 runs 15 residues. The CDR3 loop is CASSLAGGGPYEQYF. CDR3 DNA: TGCGCCAGCAGCTTGGCCGGTGGCGGGCCCTACGAGCAGTACTTC.

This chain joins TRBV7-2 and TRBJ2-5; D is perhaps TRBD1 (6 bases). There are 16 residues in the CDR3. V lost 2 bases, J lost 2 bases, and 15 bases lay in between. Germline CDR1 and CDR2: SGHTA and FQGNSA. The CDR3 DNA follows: TGTGCCAGCAGCTTAACGGGACATCGCGGTCAAGAGACCCAGTACTTC. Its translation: CASSLTGHRGQETQYF.

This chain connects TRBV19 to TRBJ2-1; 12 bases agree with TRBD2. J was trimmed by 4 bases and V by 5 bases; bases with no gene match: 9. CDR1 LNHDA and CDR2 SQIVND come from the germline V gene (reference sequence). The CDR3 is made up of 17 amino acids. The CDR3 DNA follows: TGTGCCAGTAGTTCCTCGACTAGCGGGGGATCATACAATGAGCAGTTCTTC. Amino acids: CASSSSTSGGSYNEQFF.

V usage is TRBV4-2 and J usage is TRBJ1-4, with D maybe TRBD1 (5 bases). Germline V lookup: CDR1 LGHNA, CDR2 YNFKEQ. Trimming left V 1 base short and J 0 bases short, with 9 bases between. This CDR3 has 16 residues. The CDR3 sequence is CASSQAQDATNEKLFF. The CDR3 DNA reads TGTGCCAGCAGCCAAGCACAGGATGCAACTAATGAAAAACTGTTTTTT.

CDR3 loop: CATSDARQAQETQYF. Here the CDR3 DNA reads TGTGCCACCAGTGATGCCCGACAGGCCCAAGAGACCCAGTACTTC. The V gene is TRBV24-1, the J gene TRBJ2-5; a weak D match, TRBD1 (6 bases). Per germline, CDR1 KGHDR and CDR2 SFDVKD. This CDR3 spans 15 amino acids. Trimming removed 3 bases at V and 1 base at J, with 11 bases between.

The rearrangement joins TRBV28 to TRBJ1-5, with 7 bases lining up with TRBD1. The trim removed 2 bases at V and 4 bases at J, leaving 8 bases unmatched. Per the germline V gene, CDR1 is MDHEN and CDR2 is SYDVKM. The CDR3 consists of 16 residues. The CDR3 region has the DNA TGTGCCAGCAGTTTAAGAGGACAGGCCACTAATCAGCCCCAGCATTTT. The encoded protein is CASSLRGQATNQPQHF.

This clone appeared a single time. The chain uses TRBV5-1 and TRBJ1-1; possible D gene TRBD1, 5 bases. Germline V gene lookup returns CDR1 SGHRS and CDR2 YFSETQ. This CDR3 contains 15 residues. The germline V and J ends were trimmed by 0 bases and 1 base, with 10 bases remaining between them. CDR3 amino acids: CASSLVPDTNTEAFF. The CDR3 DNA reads TGCGCCAGCAGCTTGGTCCCGGACACGAACACTGAAGCTTTCTTT.

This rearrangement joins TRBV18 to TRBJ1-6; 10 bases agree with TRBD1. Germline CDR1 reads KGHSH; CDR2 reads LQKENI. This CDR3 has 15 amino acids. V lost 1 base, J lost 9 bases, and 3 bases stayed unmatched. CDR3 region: CASSPRTGGISPLHF. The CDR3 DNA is TGTGCCAGCTCACCACGGACAGGGGGGATTTCACCCCTCCACTTT.

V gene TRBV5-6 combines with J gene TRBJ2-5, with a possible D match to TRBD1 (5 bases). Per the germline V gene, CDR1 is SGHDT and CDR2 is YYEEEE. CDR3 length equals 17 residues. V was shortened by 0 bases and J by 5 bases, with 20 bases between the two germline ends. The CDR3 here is CASSLGLDGAPGETQYF. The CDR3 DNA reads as TGTGCCAGCAGCTTGGGCCTCGATGGGGCCCCAGGGGAGACCCAGTACTTC.

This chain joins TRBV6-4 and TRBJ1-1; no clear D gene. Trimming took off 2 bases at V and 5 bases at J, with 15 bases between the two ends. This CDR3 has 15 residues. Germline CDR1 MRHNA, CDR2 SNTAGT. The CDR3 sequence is CASSDGEGRSTEAFF. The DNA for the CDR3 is TGTGCCAGCAGTGACGGAGAGGGTAGAAGTACTGAAGCTTTCTTT.

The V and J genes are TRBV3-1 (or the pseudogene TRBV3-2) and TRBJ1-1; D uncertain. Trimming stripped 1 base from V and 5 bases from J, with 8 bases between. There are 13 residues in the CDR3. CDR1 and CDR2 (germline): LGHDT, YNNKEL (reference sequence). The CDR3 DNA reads TGTGCCAGCAGCCAAGGTCGGGGTACTGAAGCTTTCTTT. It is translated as CASSQGRGTEAFF.

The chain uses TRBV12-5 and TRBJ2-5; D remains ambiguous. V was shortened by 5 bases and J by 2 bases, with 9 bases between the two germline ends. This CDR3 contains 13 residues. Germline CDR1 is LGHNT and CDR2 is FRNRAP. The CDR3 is CASGIHPQETQYF. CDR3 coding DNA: TGTGCTAGTGGTATACACCCGCAAGAGACCCAGTACTTC.

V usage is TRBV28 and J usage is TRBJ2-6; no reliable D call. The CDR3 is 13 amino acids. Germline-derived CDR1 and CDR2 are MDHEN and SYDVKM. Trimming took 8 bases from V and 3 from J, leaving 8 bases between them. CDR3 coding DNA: TGTGCCAGCCACCTAAGTGGGGCCAACGTCCTGACTTTC. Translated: CASHLSGANVLTF.

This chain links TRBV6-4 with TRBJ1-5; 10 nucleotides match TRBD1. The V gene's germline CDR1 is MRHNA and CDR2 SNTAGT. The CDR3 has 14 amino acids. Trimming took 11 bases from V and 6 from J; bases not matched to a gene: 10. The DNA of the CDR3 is TGTGCCCCCCGGAGACAGGGGGCGCGTCAGCCCCAGCATTTT. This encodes CAPRRQGARQPQHF.

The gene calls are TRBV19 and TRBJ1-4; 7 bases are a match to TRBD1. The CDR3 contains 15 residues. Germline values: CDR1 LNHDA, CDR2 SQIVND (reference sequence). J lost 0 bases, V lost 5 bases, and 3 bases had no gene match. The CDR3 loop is CASSFGQATNEKLFF. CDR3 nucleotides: TGTGCCAGTAGTTTTGGACAGGCAACTAATGAAAAACTGTTTTTT.

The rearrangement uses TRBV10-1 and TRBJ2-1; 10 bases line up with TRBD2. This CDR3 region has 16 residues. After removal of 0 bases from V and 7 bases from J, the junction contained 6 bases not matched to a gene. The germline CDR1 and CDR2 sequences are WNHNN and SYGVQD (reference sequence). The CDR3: CASSESALAGINEQFF. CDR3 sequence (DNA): TGCGCCAGCAGTGAGTCAGCACTAGCGGGGATTAATGAGCAGTTCTTC.

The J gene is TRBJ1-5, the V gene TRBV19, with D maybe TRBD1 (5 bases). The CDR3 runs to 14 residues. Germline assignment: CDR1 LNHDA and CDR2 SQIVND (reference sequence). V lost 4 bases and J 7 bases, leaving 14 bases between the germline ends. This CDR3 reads CASSRPGIEQPQHF. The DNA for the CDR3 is TGTGCCAGTAGTAGGCCAGGGATCGAGCAGCCCCAGCATTTT.

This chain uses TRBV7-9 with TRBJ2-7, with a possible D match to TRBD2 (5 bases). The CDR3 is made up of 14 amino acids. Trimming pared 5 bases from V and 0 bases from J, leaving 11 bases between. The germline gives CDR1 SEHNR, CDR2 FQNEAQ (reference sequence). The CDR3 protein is CASSLGLSSYEQYF. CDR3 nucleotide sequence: TGTGCCAGCAGCCTAGGACTGAGCTCCTACGAGCAGTACTTC.

CDR3 DNA: TGTGCCAGCAGTCGACAGAACACTAACTATGGCTACACCTTC. It yields the protein CASSRQNTNYGYTF. The V call is TRBV27, the J call TRBJ1-2, with D possibly matching TRBD1 (5 bases). The germline V and J ends were trimmed by 5 bases and 0 bases, with 10 bases remaining between them. CDR1 is MNHEY, CDR2 SMNVEV, per germline (reference sequence). This CDR3 comprises 14 residues.

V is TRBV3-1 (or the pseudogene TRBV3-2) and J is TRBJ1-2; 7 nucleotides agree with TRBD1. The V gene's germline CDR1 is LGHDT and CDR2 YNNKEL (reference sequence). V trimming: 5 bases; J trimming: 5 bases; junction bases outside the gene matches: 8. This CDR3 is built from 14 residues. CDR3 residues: CASSVRQGPYGYTF. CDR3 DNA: TGTGCCAGCAGCGTCCGACAGGGCCCTTATGGCTACACCTTC.

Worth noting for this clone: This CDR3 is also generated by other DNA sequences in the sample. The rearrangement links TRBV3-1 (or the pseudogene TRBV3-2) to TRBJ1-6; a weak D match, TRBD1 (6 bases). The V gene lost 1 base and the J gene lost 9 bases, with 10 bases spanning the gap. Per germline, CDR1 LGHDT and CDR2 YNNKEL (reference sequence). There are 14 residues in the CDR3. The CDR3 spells CASSQGGQGSPLHF. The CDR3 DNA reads TGTGCCAGCAGCCAAGGGGGGCAGGGTTCACCCCTCCACTTT.

Here the CDR3 DNA reads TGTGCCAGCAGCATAAAGGGAGGGGGGTACAATGAGCAGTTCTTC. Translated, it gives CASSIKGGGYNEQFF. V gene TRBV6-5 combines with J gene TRBJ2-1; D might be TRBD2 (7 bases). The germline CDR1 and CDR2 sequences are MNHEY and SVGAGI. CDR3 length: 15 residues. Trimming shortened V by 6 bases and J by 4 bases, and 16 bases separated the two germline ends.

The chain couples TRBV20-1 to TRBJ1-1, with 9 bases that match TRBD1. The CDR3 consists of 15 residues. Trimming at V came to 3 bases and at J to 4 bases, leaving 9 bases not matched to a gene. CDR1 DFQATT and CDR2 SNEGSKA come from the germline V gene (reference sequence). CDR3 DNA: TGCAGTGCTAGTGGGGACAGGGCTAGGGGCACTGAAGCTTTCTTT. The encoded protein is CSASGDRARGTEAFF.

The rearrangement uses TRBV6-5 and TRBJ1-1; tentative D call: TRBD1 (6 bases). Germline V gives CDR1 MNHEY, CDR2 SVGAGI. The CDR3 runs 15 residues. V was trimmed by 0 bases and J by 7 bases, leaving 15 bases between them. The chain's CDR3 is CASSYSGGPYSEAFF. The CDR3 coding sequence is TGTGCCAGCAGTTACTCGGGGGGGCCCTACAGTGAAGCTTTCTTT.